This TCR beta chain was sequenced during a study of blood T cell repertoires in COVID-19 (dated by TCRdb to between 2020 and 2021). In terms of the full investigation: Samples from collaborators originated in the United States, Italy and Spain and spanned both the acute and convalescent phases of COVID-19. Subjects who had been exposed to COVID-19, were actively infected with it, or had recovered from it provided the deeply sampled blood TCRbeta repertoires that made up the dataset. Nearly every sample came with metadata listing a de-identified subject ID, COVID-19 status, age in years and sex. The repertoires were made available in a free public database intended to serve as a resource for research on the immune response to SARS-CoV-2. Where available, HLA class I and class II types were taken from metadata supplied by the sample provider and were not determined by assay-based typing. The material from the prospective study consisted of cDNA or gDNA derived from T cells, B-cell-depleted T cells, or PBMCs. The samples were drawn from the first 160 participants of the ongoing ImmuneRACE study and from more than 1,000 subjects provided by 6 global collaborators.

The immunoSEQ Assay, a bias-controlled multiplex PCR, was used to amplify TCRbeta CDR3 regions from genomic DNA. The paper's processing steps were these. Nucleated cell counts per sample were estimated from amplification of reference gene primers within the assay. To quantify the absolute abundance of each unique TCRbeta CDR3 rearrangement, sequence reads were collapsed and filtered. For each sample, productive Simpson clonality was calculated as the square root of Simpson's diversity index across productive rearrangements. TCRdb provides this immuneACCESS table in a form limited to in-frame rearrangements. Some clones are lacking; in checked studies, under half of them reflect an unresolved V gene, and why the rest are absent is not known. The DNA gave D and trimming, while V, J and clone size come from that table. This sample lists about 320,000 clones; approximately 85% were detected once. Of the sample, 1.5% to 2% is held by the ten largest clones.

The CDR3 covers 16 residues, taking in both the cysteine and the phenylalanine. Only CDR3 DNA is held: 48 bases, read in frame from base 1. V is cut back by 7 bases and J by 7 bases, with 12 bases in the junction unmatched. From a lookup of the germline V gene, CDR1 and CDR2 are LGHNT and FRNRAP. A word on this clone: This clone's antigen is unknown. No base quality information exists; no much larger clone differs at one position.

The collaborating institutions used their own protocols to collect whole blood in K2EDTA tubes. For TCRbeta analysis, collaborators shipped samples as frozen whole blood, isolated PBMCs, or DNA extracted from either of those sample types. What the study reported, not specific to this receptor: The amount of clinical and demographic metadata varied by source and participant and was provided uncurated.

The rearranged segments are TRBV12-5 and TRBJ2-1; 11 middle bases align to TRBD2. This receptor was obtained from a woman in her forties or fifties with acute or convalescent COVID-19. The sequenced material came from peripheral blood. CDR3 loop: CASALSLAGAVNEQFF. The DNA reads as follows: TGTGCTAGTGCCCTCTCACTAGCGGGAGCGGTAAATGAGCAGTTCTTC. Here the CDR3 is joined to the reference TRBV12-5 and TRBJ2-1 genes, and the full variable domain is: DARVTQTPRHKVTEMGQEVTMRCQPILGHNTVFWYRQTMMQGLELLAYFRNRAPLDDSGMPKDRFSAEMPDATLATLKIQPSEPRDSAVYFCASALSLAGAVNEQFFGPGTRLTVL.